This T cell receptor (beta chain) was observed in a study of T cells in Graves' hyperthyroidism and ophthalmopathy. Study background: Any treatment followed the collection of peripheral blood at initial diagnosis.

From RNA transcripts, TCR beta CDR3 regions were amplified. The study used the HTBI primer set for a first-round RT-PCR of the TCR CDR3. One entry per CDR3 protein, called by TCRdb with MiXCR from the multiplex PCR reads. The sample contains some 490,000 distinct CDR3 sequences, approximately 22% of which appear only once. Enrolled ophthalmopathy patients presented with a Clinical Activity Score of at least 3, a NOSPECS grade of at least 4, and disease duration under 3 months. Researchers barred patients who had uncontrolled infection, other autoimmune disease, pregnancy or lactation. V gave up 0 bases and J gave up 7 bases, with 12 bases separating them. In germline, CDR1 is DFQATT, CDR2 SNEGSKA (reference sequence). This CDR3 contains 14 residues.

The TCR comes from a woman in her 70s with Graves' ophthalmopathy. Sequenced sample: blood. J is TRBJ1-4 and V is TRBV20-1; the D is unclear. The CDR3 here is CSAREAGESEKLFF. For the CDR3, the DNA is TGCAGTGCTAGAGAGGCCGGGGAAAGTGAAAAACTGTTTTTT.